This T cell receptor beta chain comes out of a study of Graves' ophthalmopathy and Graves' hyperthyroidism. Study overall: No treatment had been given when peripheral blood was collected at initial diagnosis.

Amplification from RNA transcripts yielded the TCR beta CDR3 regions. The workflow started with a first-round RT-PCR run with HTBI primers and then moved on to a second-round multiplex PCR. TCRdb itself ran the multiplex PCR reads through MiXCR, one entry per CDR3 protein. The repertoire has around 600,000 distinct CDR3 sequences, 35% to 50% of them found once; the top ten carry under 3.5%. The CDR3 sequence is 15 residues long. Germline values: CDR1 SGHAT, CDR2 FQDESV (reference sequence). The V segment lost 11 bases and the J segment 1 base; nucleotides outside the gene matches: 8. On this clonotype: Antigen: not known. This may be a read error, as it is one base from a much larger clone.

Study-level points and caveats: Thyroid clonotypes that were expanded above 0.001 frequency mostly also appeared in blood. Progression of ophthalmopathy was predicted by the model with around 68% sensitivity and just under 75% specificity.

Sequenced: peripheral blood. V usage is TRBV11-1 and J usage is TRBJ2-2, with 9 nucleotides matching TRBD1. This TCR was recovered from an adult man with Graves' ophthalmopathy. The CDR3 DNA sequence: TGTGCCGGCACCTTGGGACAGGGGAACACCGGGGAGCTGTTTTTT. It codes for CAGTLGQGNTGELFF.